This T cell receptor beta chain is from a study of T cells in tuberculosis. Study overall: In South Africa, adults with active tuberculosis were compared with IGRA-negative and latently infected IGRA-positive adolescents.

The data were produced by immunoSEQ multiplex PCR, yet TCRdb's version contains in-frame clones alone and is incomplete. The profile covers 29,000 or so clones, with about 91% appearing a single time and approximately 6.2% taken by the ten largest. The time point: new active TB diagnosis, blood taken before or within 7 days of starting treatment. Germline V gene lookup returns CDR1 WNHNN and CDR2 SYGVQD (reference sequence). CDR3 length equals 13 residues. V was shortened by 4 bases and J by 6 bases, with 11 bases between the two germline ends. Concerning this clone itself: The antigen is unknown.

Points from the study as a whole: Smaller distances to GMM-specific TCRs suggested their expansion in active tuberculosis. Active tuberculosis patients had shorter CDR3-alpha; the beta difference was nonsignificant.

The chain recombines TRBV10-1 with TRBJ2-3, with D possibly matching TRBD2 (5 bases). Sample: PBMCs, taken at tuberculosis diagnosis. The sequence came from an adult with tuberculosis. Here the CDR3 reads CASSGSPGDTQYF. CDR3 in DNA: TGCGCCAGCAGTGGGTCTCCGGGGGATACGCAGTATTTT.